The 2 T cell receptor beta chains reported below all come from one sample, sequenced in a study of blood T cell repertoires in COVID-19. The table came from immunoSEQ multiplex PCR; TCRdb's copy has only in-frame clones and leaves some out. The sample records about 460,000 clones, 80% to 90% being singletons. Sequencing was done on a sample of PBMCs or T cells enriched from blood (not recorded which). The receptors originated from a woman aged 55 to 70 who had recovered from COVID-19.

CDR3 coding DNA: TGTGCCAGCAGCCAAGGCCCAACAATGGACAGGGGAAACTATGGCTACACCTTC. It translates to CASSQGPTMDRGNYGYTF. The chain combines TRBV4-2 with TRBJ1-2; the match to TRBD1 covers 9 bases. J gave up 2 bases and V 1 base, and 11 bases lay outside the gene matches. Germline assignment: CDR1 LGHNA and CDR2 YNFKEQ. The CDR3 contains 18 residues.

V gene TRBV18 combines with J gene TRBJ2-2, with 8 bases aligning to TRBD1. Germline CDR1 and CDR2: KGHSH and LQKENI. After removal of 5 bases from V and 2 bases from J, the junction contained 7 bases not matched to a gene. The CDR3 runs to 16 residues. CDR3 coding DNA: TGTGCCAGCTCATTGACAGGGGCCGCCAACACCGGGGAGCTGTTTTTT. Protein product: CASSLTGAANTGELFF.